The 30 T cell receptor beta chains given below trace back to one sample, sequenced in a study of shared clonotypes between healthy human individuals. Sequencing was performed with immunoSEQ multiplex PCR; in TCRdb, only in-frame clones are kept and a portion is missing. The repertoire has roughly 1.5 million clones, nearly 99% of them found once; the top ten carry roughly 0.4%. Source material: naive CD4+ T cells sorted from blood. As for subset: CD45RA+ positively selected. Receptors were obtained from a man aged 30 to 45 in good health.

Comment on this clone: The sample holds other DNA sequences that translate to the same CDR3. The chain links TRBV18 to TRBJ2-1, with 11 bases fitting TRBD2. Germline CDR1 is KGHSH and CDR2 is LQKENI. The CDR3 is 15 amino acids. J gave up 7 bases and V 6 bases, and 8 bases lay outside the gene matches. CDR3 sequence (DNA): TGTGCCAGCTCCCCCTTAGCGGGAGGGCCGAATGAGCAGTTCTTC. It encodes CASSPLAGGPNEQFF.

The CDR3 DNA reads as TGCGCCAGCAGCTTGGCTGGGGACAAAGACGTGACCCAGTACTTC. It codes for CASSLAGDKDVTQYF. J is TRBJ2-5 and V is TRBV5-1, with D tentatively TRBD1 (6 bases). Germline V gene data show CDR1 as SGHRS and CDR2 as YFSETQ. Trimming left V 0 bases short and J 7 bases short, with 16 bases between. The CDR3 has 15 residues.

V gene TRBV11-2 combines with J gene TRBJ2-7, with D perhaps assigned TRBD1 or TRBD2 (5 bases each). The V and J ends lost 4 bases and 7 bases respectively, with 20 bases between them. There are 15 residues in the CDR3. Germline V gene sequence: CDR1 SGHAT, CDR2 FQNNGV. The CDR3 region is CASSSVGADRGEQYF. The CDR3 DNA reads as TGTGCCAGCAGCTCCGTCGGGGCAGACCGAGGAGAGCAGTACTTC.

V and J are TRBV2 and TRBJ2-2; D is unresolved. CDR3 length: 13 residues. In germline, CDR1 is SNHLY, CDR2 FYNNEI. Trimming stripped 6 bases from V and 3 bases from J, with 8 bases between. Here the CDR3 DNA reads TGTGCCAGCAGGGCAGGCGACACCGGGGAGCTGTTTTTT. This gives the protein CASRAGDTGELFF.

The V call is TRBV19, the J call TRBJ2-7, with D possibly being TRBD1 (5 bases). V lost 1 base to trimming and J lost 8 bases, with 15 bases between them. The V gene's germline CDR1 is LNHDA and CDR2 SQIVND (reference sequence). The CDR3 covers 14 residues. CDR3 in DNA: TGTGCCAGTAGTATAGTAGGGGCAGGGCAAAAGCAGTACTTC. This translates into CASSIVGAGQKQYF.

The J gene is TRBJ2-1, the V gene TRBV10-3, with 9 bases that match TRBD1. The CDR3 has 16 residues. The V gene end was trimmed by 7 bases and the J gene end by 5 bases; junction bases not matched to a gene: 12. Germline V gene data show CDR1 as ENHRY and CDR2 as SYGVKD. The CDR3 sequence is CAITKDRGRMNNEQFF. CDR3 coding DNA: TGTGCCATCACGAAAGACAGGGGGAGGATGAACAATGAGCAGTTCTTC.

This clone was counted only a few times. CDR3: CASRGRGSYNEQFF. The CDR3 nucleotides read TGTGCCAGCAGAGGTCGTGGCTCCTACAATGAGCAGTTCTTC. J is TRBJ2-1 and V is TRBV27; no clear D gene. The germline CDR1 and CDR2 sequences are MNHEY and SMNVEV (reference sequence). Trimming shortened V by 6 bases and J by 0 bases, and 9 bases separated the two germline ends. This CDR3 has 14 amino acids.

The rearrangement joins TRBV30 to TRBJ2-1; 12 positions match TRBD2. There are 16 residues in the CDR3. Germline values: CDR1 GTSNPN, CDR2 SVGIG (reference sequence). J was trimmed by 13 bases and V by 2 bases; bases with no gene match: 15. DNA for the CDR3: TGTGCCTGGAGTCCTTGGGCGGCTAGCGGGAGGGGTGAACAGTTCTTC. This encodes CAWSPWAASGRGEQFF. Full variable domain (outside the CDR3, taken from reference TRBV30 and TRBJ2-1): SQTIHQWPATLVQPVGSPLSLECTVEGTSNPNLYWYRQAAGRGLQLLFYSVGIGQISSEVPQNLSASRPQDRQFILSSKKLLLSDSGFYLCAWSPWAASGRGEQFFGPGTRLTVL.

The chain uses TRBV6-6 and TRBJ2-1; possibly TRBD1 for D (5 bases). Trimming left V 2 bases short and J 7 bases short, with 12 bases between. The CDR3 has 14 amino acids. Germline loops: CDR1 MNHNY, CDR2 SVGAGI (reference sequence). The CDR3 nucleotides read TGTGCCAGCAGTTACACACCCAGGGCTAATGAGCAGTTCTTC. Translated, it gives CASSYTPRANEQFF.

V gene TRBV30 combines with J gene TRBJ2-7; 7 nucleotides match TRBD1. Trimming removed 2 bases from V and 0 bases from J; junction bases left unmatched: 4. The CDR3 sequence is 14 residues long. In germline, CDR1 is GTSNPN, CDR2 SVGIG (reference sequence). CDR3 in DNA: TGTGCCTGGAGTAGGGACAGCTTCTCCTACGAGCAGTACTTC. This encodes CAWSRDSFSYEQYF. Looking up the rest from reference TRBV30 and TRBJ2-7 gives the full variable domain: SQTIHQWPATLVQPVGSPLSLECTVEGTSNPNLYWYRQAAGRGLQLLFYSVGIGQISSEVPQNLSASRPQDRQFILSSKKLLLSDSGFYLCAWSRDSFSYEQYFGPGTRLTVT.

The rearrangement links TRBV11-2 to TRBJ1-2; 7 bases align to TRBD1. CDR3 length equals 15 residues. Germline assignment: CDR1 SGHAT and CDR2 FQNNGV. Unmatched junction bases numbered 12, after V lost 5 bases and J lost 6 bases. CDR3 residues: CASSPHRGTGDGYTF. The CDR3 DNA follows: TGTGCCAGCAGCCCGCACCGTGGAACAGGGGATGGCTACACCTTC.

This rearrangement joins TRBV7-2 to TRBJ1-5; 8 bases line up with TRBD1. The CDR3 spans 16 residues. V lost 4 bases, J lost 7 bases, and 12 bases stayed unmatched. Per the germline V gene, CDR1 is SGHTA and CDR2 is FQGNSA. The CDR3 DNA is TGTGCCAGCAGCTCGCTCGGACAGGGCCAAGGACAGCCCCAGCATTTT. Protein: CASSSLGQGQGQPQHF.

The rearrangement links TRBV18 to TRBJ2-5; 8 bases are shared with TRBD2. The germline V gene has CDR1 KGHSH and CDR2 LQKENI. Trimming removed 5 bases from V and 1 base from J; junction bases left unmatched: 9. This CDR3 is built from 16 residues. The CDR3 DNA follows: TGTGCCAGCTCATCTGTGACTAGCGTACGCCAAGAGACCCAGTACTTC. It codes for CASSSVTSVRQETQYF.

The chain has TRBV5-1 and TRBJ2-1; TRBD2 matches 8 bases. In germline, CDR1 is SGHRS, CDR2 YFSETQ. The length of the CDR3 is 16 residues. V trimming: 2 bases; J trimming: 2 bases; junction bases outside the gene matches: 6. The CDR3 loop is CASSFYSGAPYNEQFF. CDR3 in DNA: TGCGCCAGCAGCTTCTATAGCGGGGCCCCCTACAATGAGCAGTTCTTC.

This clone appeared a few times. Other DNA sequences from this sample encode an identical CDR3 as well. CDR3 region: CASSLQGNTEAFF. The CDR3 DNA reads TGCGCCAGCAGCTTGCAGGGGAACACTGAAGCTTTCTTT. V is TRBV5-1 and J is TRBJ1-1; D might be TRBD1 (5 bases). The CDR3 loop spans 13 amino acids. CDR1 is SGHRS, CDR2 YFSETQ, per germline. Trimming cost V 1 base and J 1 base, with 5 bases left between them.

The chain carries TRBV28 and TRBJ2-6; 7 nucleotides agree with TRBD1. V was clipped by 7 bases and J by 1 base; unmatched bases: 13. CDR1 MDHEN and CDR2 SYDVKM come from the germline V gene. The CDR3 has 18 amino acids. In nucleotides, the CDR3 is TGTGCCAGCACCCCACCGGGACAGACATTTTCTGGGGCCAACGTCCTGACTTTC. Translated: CASTPPGQTFSGANVLTF. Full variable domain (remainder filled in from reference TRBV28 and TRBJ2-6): DVKVTQSSRYLVKRTGEKVFLECVQDMDHENMFWYRQDPGLGLRLIYFSYDVKMKEKGDIPEGYSVSREKKERFSLILESASTNQTSMYLCASTPPGQTFSGANVLTFGAGSRLTVL.

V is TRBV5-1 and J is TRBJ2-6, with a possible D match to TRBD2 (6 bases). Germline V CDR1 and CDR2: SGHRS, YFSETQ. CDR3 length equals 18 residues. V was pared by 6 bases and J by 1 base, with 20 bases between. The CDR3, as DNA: TGCGCCAGCACCCCCGGGACTCTCCGTTCTTCTGGGGCCAACGTCCTGACTTTC. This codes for CASTPGTLRSSGANVLTF.

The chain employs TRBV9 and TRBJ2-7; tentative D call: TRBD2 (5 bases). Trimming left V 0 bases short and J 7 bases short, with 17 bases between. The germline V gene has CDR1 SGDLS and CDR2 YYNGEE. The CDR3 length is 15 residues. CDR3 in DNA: TGTGCCAGCAGCGTAGGGCGAGGGATCGCGCTGGAGCAGTACTTC. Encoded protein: CASSVGRGIALEQYF.

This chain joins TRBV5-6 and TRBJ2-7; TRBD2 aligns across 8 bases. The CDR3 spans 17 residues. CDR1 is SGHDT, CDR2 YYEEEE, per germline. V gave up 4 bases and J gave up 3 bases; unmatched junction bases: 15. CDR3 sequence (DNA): TGTGCCAGCAGCCCCTGGGCTAGCGGGTGGCCGGGCTACGAGCAGTACTTC. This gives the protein CASSPWASGWPGYEQYF.

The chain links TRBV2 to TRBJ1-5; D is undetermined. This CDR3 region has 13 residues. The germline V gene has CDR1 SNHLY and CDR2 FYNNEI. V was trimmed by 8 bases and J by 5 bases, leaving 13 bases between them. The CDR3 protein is CASARESDQPQHF. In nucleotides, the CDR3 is TGTGCCAGCGCTCGGGAGTCGGATCAGCCCCAGCATTTT.

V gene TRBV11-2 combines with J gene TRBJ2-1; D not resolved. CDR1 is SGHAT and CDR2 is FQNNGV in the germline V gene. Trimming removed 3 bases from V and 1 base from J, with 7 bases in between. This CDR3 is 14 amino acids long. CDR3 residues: CASSFMTSYNEQFF. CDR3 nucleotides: TGTGCCAGCAGCTTTATGACGTCCTACAATGAGCAGTTCTTC.

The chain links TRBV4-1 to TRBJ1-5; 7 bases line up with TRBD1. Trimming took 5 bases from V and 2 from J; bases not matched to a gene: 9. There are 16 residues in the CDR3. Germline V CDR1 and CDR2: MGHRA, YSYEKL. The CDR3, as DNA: TGCGCCAGCAGCGAGAAGCAGGGGGGTGGCAATCAGCCCCAGCATTTT. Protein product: CASSEKQGGGNQPQHF.

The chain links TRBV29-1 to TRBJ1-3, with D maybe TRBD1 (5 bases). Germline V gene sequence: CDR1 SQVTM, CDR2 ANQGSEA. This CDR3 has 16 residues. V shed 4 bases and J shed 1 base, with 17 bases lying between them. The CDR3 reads CSVGDSRGGSGNTIYF. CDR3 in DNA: TGCAGCGTTGGGGACTCCCGGGGGGGGTCTGGAAACACCATATATTTT.

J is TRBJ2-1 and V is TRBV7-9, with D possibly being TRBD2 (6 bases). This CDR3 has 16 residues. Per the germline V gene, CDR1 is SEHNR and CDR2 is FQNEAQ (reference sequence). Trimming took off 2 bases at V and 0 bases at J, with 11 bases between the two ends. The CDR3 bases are TGTGCCAGCAGCTTACGAAGACTAGACTCCTACAATGAGCAGTTCTTC. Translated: CASSLRRLDSYNEQFF.

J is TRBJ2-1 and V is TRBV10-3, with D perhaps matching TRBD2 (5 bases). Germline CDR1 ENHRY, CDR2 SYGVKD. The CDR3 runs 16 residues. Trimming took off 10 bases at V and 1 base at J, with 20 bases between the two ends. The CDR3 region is CATLRMAGASYNEQFF. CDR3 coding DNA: TGTGCCACCCTCCGGATGGCGGGCGCTTCCTACAATGAGCAGTTCTTC.

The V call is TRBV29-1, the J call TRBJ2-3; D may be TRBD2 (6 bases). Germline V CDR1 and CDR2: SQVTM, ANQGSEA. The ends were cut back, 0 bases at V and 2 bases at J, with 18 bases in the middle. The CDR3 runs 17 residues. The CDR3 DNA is TGCAGCGTTGAAGATGAGGGACTCGTACGATTCACAGATACGCAGTATTTT. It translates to CSVEDEGLVRFTDTQYF.

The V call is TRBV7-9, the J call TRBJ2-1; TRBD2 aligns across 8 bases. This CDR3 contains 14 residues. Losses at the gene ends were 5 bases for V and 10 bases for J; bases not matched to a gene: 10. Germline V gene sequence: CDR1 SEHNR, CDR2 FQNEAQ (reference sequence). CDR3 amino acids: CASSVNGVAGEQFF. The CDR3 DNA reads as TGTGCCAGCAGCGTAAATGGAGTAGCGGGGGAGCAGTTCTTC.

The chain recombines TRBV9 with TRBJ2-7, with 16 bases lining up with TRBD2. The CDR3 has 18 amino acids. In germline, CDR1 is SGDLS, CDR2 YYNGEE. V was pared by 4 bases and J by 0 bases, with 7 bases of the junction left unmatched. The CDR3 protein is CASSPGTSGRANSYEQYF. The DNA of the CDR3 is TGTGCCAGCAGCCCCGGGACTAGCGGGAGGGCGAACTCCTACGAGCAGTACTTC. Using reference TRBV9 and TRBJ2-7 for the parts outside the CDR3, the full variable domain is DSGVTQTPKHLITATGQRVTLRCSPRSGDLSVYWYQQSLDQGLQFLIQYYNGEERAKGNILERFSAQQFPDLHSELNLSSLELGDSALYFCASSPGTSGRANSYEQYFGPGTRLTVT.

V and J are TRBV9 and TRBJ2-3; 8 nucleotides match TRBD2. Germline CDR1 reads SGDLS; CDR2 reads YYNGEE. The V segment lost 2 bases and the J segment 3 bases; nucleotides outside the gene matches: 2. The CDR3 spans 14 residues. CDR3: CASSVPSGTDTQYF. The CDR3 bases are TGTGCCAGCAGCGTGCCTAGCGGGACAGATACGCAGTATTTT.

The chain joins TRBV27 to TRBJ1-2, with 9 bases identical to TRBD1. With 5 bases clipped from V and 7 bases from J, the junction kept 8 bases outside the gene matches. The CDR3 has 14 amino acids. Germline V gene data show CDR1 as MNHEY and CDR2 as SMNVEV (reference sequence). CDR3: CASSPTGGASGYTF. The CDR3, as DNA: TGTGCCAGCAGTCCAACAGGGGGCGCTTCTGGCTACACCTTC.